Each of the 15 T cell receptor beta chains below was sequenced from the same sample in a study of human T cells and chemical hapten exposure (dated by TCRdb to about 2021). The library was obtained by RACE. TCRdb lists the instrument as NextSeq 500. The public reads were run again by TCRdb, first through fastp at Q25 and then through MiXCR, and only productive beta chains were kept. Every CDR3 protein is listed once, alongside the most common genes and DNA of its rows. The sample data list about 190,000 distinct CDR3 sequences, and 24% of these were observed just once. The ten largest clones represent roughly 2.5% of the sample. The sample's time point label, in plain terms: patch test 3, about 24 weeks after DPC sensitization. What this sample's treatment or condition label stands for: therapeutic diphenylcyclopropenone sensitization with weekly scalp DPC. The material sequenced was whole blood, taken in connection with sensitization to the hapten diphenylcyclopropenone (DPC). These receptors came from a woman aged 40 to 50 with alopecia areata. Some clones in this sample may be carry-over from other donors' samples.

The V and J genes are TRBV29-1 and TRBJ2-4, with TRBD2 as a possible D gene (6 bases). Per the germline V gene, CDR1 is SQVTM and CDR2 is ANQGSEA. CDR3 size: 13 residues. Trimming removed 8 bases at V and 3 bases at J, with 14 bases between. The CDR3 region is CSFLGSSKNIQYF. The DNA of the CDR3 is TGCAGCTTCCTCGGGAGTAGCAAAAACATTCAGTACTTC.

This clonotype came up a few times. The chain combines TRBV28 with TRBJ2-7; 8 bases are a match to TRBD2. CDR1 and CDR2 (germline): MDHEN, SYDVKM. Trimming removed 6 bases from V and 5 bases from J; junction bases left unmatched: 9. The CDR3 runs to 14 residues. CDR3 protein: CASSLSGRRHEQYF. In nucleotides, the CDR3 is TGTGCCAGCAGCCTCAGCGGGAGAAGGCACGAGCAGTACTTC.

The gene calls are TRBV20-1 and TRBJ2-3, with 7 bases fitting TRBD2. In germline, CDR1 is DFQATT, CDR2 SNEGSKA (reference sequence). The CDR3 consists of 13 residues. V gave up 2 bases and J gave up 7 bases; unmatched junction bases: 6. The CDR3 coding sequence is TGCAGTGCTAGAAACAGCGGGACTAATACGCAGTATTTT. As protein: CSARNSGTNTQYF.

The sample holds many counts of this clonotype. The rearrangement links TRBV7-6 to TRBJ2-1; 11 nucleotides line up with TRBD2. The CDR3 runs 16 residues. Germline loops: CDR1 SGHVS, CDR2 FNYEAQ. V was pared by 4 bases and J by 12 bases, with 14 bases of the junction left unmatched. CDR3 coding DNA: TGTGCCAGCAGCTACGGACTAGCGGGTGTCCGATCGGGGCAGTTCTTC. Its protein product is CASSYGLAGVRSGQFF.

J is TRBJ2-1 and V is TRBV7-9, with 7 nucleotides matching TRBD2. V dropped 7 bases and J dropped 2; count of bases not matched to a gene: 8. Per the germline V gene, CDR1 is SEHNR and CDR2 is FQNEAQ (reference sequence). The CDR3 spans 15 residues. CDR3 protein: CASTLAETAYNEQFF. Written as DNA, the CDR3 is TGTGCCAGCACCCTAGCGGAGACAGCCTACAATGAGCAGTTCTTC.

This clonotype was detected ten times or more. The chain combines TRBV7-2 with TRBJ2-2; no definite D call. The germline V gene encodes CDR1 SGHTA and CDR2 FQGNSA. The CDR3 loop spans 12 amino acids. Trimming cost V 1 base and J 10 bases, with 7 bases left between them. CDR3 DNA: TGTGCCAGCAGCTTAGGAAGAGAGGAGCTGTTTTTT. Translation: CASSLGREELFF.

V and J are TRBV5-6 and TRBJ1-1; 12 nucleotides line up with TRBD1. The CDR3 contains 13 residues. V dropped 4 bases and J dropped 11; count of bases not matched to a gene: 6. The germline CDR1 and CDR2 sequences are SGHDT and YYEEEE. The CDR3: CASSPRDRGPAFF. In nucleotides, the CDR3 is TGTGCCAGCAGCCCCCGGGACAGGGGGCCGGCTTTCTTT.

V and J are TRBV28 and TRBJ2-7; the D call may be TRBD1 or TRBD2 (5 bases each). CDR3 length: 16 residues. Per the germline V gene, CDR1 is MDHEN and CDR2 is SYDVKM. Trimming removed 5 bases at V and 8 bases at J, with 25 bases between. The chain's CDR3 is CASSPAHLTGPRKQYF. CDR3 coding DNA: TGTGCCAGCAGTCCGGCCCATTTAACGGGGCCCAGAAAGCAGTACTTC.

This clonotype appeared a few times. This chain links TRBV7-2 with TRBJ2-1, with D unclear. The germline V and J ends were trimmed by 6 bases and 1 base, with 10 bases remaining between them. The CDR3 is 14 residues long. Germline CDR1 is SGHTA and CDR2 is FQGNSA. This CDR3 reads CASSEILSYNEQFF. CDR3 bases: TGTGCCAGCAGTGAGATCCTTTCCTACAATGAGCAGTTCTTC.

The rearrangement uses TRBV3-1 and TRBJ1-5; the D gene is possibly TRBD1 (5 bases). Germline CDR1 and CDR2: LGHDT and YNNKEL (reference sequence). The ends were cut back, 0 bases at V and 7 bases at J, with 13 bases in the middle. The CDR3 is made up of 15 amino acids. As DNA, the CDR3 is TGTGCCAGCAGCCAAGATGCGGTGAGGGGACAGCCCCAGCATTTT. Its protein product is CASSQDAVRGQPQHF.

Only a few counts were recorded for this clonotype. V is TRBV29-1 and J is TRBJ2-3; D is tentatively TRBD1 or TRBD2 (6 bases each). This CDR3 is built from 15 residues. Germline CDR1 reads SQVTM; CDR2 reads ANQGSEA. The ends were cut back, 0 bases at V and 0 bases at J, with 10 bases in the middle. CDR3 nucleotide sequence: TGCAGCGTTGAAGATCTAGGGGGGAGCACAGATACGCAGTATTTT. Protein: CSVEDLGGSTDTQYF.

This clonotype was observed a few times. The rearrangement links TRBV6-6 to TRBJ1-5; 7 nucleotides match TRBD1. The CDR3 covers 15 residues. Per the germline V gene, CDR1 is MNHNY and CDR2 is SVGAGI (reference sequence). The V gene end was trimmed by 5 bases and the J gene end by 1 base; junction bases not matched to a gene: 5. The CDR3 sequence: CASSRQTGSNQPQHF. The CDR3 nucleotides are TGTGCCAGCAGTCGCCAGACAGGGAGCAATCAGCCCCAGCATTTT.

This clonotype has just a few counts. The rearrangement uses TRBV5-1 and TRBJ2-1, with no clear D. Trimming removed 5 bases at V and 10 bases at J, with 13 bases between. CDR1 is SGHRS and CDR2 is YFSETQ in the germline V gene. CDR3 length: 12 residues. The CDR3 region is CASRRVSGEQFF. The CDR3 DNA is TGCGCCAGCAGAAGGGTTTCGGGCGAGCAGTTCTTC.

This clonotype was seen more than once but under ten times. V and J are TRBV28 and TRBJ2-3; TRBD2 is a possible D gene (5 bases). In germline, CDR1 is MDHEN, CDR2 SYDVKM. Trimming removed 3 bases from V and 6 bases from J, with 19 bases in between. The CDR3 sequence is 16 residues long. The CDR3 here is CASSLGRPLGVDTQYF. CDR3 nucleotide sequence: TGTGCCAGCAGTTTGGGCCGGCCGCTGGGAGTTGATACGCAGTATTTT.

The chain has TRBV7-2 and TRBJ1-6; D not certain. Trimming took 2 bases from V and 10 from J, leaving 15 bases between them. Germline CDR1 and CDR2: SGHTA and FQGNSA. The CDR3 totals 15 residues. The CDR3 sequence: CASSLRRTGVSPLHF. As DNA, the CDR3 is TGTGCCAGCAGCTTACGGCGCACTGGGGTATCACCCCTCCACTTT. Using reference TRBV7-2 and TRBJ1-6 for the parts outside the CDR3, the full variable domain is GAGVSQSPSNKVTEKGKDVELRCDPISGHTALYWYRQSLGQGLEFLIYFQGNSAPDKSGLPSDRFSAERTGGSVSTLTIQRTQQEDSAVYLCASSLRRTGVSPLHFGNGTRLTVT.